A selection of T cell receptor beta chains follows, all from one sample in a study of T cell responses to AZD1222 COVID-19 vaccine. Sequenced by immunoSEQ multiplex PCR; TCRdb stores in-frame clones only, minus some. Found here are 90,000 to 150,000 clones, more than 75% of them singletons; the top ten hold approximately 12%. This specimen consisted of peripheral blood, obtained on day 0 of AZD1222 vaccination. The origin of the receptors is an adult in good health. CDR3s include the opening cysteine and the closing phenylalanine or tryptophan. Each record gives: V gene, J gene, clone size, D gene, CDR3 DNA, CDR3 protein. A D gene is named only where the DNA matches it firmly. Size tells how often a clone was seen (once, few, many) or the class of an expanded clone, and some rows leave it out.

>TRBV6-5|TRBJ1-5|once|NA
TGTGCCTCGGGACGGGGAGGTCAGCCCCAGCATTTT
CASGRGGQPQHF
>TRBV5-4|TRBJ2-3|once|NA
TGTGCCAGCAGCTCGGCCGGGATTACAGATACGCAGTATTTT
CASSSAGITDTQYF
>TRBV7-2|TRBJ1-2|NA|TRBD1
TGTGCCAGCAGCGTCGGACAGGGGCCCTACTATGGCTACACCTTC
CASSVGQGPYYGYTF
>TRBV13|TRBJ1-3|NA|TRBD1
TGTGCCAGCAGCGCGCAGGGGGCCCCTGGAAACACCATATATTTT
CASSAQGAPGNTIYF
>TRBV7-6|TRBJ2-5|few|NA
TGTGCCAGCAGCTTAGAGGTCGGTTTCCTGGAGACCCAGTACTTC
CASSLEVGFLETQYF
>TRBV6-5|TRBJ1-5|NA|NA
TGTGCCAGCAGTCGGGAGAGAGGTCAGCCCCAGCATTTT
CASSRERGQPQHF
>TRBV2|TRBJ2-5|NA|TRBD1
TGTGCCACGGGACAGACCGGGGCTCAAGAGACCCAGTACTTC
CATGQTGAQETQYF
>TRBV28|TRBJ2-5|once|TRBD2
TGTGCCAGCAGTCCCGGGACTAGCGTTCAAGAGACCCAGTACTTC
CASSPGTSVQETQYF
>TRBV5-1|TRBJ2-3|NA|NA
TGCGCCAGCAGCTTGCAGGTCGCAGATACGCAGTATTTT
CASSLQVADTQYF
>TRBV20-1|TRBJ2-7|NA|NA
TGCAGTGCTAGTACAGCCTCCTACGAGCAGTACTTC
CSASTASYEQYF
>TRBV4-1|TRBJ2-7|NA|TRBD1
TGCGCCAGCAGCCAACGGGACAGGCGCAACGAGCAGTACTTC
CASSQRDRRNEQYF
>TRBV28|TRBJ2-1|NA|NA
TGTGCCAGCAGCCCTGGACAGTCGGGAGTCGGGGAGCAGTTCTTC
CASSPGQSGVGEQFF
>TRBV19|TRBJ2-1|NA|NA
TGTGCCAGTAGTTACGGGAAGGGGCGGGGTGAGCAGTTCTTC
CASSYGKGRGEQFF
>TRBV19|TRBJ2-5|few|NA
TGTGCCAGTAGTATAGCTATGCAGGGTTACCACCAAGAGACCCAGTACTTC
CASSIAMQGYHQETQYF
>TRBV7-8|TRBJ2-7|once|TRBD2
TGTGCCAGCAGCTCCGGCGGGAGGCTGGGATCCTACGAGCAGTACTTC
CASSSGGRLGSYEQYF
>TRBV9|TRBJ1-4|NA|NA
TGTGCCAGCAGCGGGGATAGCGGGACACGGGAAAAACTGTTTTTT
CASSGDSGTREKLFF
>TRBV7-3|TRBJ2-2|NA|NA
TGTGCCAGCAGCTTATCCCCCGTCATCACCGGGGAGCTGTTTTTT
CASSLSPVITGELFF
>TRBV6-1|TRBJ2-3|NA|NA
TGTGCCAGCAGTGAAGGGTACAGCACAGATACGCAGTATTTT
CASSEGYSTDTQYF
>TRBV7-8|TRBJ2-4|once|TRBD2
TGTGCCAGCAGCTTAGTAGTAGCGGGGATAGCCAAAAACATTCAGTACTTC
CASSLVVAGIAKNIQYF
>TRBV2|TRBJ2-5|NA|NA
TGTGCCAGCAGTGGGGCAGGTCGAGAGACCCAGTACTTC
CASSGAGRETQYF
>TRBV6-2/TRBV6-3|TRBJ2-7|once|NA
TGTGCCAGCAGTTACGGGGGAGCCGAGCAGTACTTC
CASSYGGAEQYF
>TRBV5-1|TRBJ2-7|few|TRBD2
TGCGCCAGCAGCGTTTCCCCGGGACTAGCGGGAACCTACGAGCAGTACTTC
CASSVSPGLAGTYEQYF
>TRBV5-4|TRBJ1-1|NA|TRBD1
TGTGCCAGCAGCCCGGGACAGATGAACACTGAAGCTTTCTTT
CASSPGQMNTEAFF
>TRBV7-2|TRBJ2-5|NA|TRBD2
TGTGCCAGCAGCACCCAACTAGCGGAAGAGACCCAGTACTTC
CASSTQLAEETQYF
>TRBV28|TRBJ1-5|NA|TRBD1
TGTGCCAGCAGTTTGGTCGACAGGGATGATCAGCCCCAGCATTTT
CASSLVDRDDQPQHF
>TRBV5-4|TRBJ1-2|NA|TRBD1
TGTGCCAGCAGCTTCGTAGACAGGGATAACTATGGCTACACCTTC
CASSFVDRDNYGYTF
>TRBV5-5|TRBJ1-2|once|NA
TGTGCCAGCAGCTTTTCCACAACGGGAAGGGATGGATATGGCTACACCTTC
CASSFSTTGRDGYGYTF
>TRBV4-3|TRBJ2-1|once|TRBD2
TGCGCCAGCAGCCAACGACTAGCGGGAGGCAATGAGCAGTTCTTC
CASSQRLAGGNEQFF
>TRBV28|TRBJ1-2|once|NA
TGTGCCAGCGACCCTCGGGGGCCCTATGGCTACACCTTC
CASDPRGPYGYTF
>TRBV15|TRBJ1-5|NA|NA
TGTGCCACCAGCCAGTGGGATCTCAATCAGCCCCAGCATTTT
CATSQWDLNQPQHF
>TRBV28|TRBJ1-4|NA|TRBD1
TGTGCCAGCAGTTTAATGGGACAGGGATACGGGAATGAAAAACTGTTTTTT
CASSLMGQGYGNEKLFF
>TRBV7-9|TRBJ2-2|NA|NA
TGTGCCAGCAGCCTCGGAATATCCACCGGGGAGCTGTTTTTT
CASSLGISTGELFF
>TRBV5-4|TRBJ1-2|NA|TRBD1
TGTGCCAGCAGCTGGCCGGGACAGGGAAACACCTTC
CASSWPGQGNTF
>TRBV18|TRBJ2-7|NA|TRBD2
TGTGCCAGCTCACCGTCCGGGACTAGCGGGAGAGGAGGCGAGCAGTACTTC
CASSPSGTSGRGGEQYF
>TRBV28|TRBJ1-5|NA|TRBD1
TGTGCCAGCAGTCCCCCCCGAGGGGACAGGGGAAGCAATCAGCCCCAGCATTTT
CASSPPRGDRGSNQPQHF
>TRBV11-3|TRBJ2-7|NA|TRBD2
TGTGCCAGCAGCGTCCAGCGGGAGGGCTCCTACGAGCAGTACTTC
CASSVQREGSYEQYF
>TRBV14|TRBJ2-1|NA|NA
TGTGCCAGCAGCAAACTCCGAGGCCTCAGAAACAATGAGCAGTTCTTC
CASSKLRGLRNNEQFF
>TRBV4-1|TRBJ1-2|NA|NA
TGCGCCAGCAGCCAAGATCCTCAGACCTATGGCTACACCTTC
CASSQDPQTYGYTF
>TRBV18|TRBJ1-5|few|NA
TGTGCCAGCTCACCACAGGGAAATCAGCCCCAGCATTTT
CASSPQGNQPQHF
>TRBV7-2|TRBJ1-2|NA|NA
TGTGCCAGCAGCTTAAGTGCGGGGGCCCACTATGGCTACACCTTC
CASSLSAGAHYGYTF
>TRBV7-2|TRBJ2-3|NA|TRBD2
TGTGCCAGCAGCTCTCTAGCGGGAGGGAGCACAGATACGCAGTATTTT
CASSSLAGGSTDTQYF
>TRBV9|TRBJ1-4|NA|TRBD1
TGTGCCAGCAGCGCAGGAGCCGGGACAGTTAATGAAAAACTGTTTTTT
CASSAGAGTVNEKLFF
>TRBV4-3|TRBJ1-5|NA|NA
TGCGCCAGCAGCCAAGCTTATGGGGGTGGGTCCTTCACGGGCAATCAGCCCCAGCATTTT
CASSQAYGGGSFTGNQPQHF
>TRBV5-6|TRBJ2-7|NA|NA
TGTGCCAGCAGCTTGGGGGTGGGCTACGAGCAGTACTTC
CASSLGVGYEQYF
>TRBV7-9|TRBJ1-5|NA|NA
TGTGCCTCGCAGGATGGTAGCAATCAGCCCCAGCATTTT
CASQDGSNQPQHF
>TRBV5-1|TRBJ2-3|NA|TRBD1
TGCGCCAGCAACCGACAGGGTGAAGATACGCAGTATTTT
CASNRQGEDTQYF
>TRBV5-4|TRBJ2-7|NA|TRBD1
TGTGCCAGCAGCGGTGGACAGGGGTCCCCCTACGAGCAGTACTTC
CASSGGQGSPYEQYF
>TRBV30|TRBJ2-7|NA|NA
TGTGCCTGGAGTGTAGGGAAGGGGGTGACCTACGAGCAGTACTTC
CAWSVGKGVTYEQYF
>TRBV28|TRBJ1-3|NA|NA
TGTGCCAGCAGTTCCCTCGGGACTTTCTCTGGAAACACCATATATTTT
CASSSLGTFSGNTIYF
>TRBV3-1/TRBV3-2|TRBJ2-1|NA|TRBD2
TGTGCCAGCAGCCTAGGGACTAGCCTCTCCTACAATGAGCAGTTCTTC
CASSLGTSLSYNEQFF
>TRBV10-3|TRBJ2-3|once|NA
TGTGCCATGAATGGGGACACAGATACGCAGTATTTT
CAMNGDTDTQYF
>TRBV5-1|TRBJ2-5|NA|NA
TGCGCCAGCAGCTTGGCCGGAAGGGAGACCCAGTACTTC
CASSLAGRETQYF
>TRBV15|TRBJ1-5|NA|TRBD1
TGTGCCACCAGATACACAGGGGGTAGCAATCAGCCCCAGCATTTT
CATRYTGGSNQPQHF
>TRBV5-1|TRBJ1-2|NA|NA
TGCGCCAGCAGCTTGTTGGGGGAGGGCTACACCTTC
CASSLLGEGYTF
>TRBV28|TRBJ2-7|NA|TRBD1
TGTGCCAGCAGTTTACCTAGACAGGGGTTGAAATACGAGCAGTACTTC
CASSLPRQGLKYEQYF
>TRBV6-2/TRBV6-3|TRBJ2-5|NA|TRBD1
TGTGCCAGCAGTCAAAGGACAGGGGGAGAGACCCAGTACTTC
CASSQRTGGETQYF
>TRBV9|TRBJ2-7|NA|TRBD2
TGTGCCAGCAGCGTAGGGGGAGGGCTCTCCTACGAGCAGTACTTC
CASSVGGGLSYEQYF
>TRBV2|TRBJ1-1|NA|NA
TGTGCCAGCAGGTTGGGGGATAACACTGAAGCTTTCTTT
CASRLGDNTEAFF
>TRBV20-1|TRBJ2-2|NA|NA
TGCAGTGCTAGACGGAGCGGGGAGCTGTTTTTT
CSARRSGELFF
>TRBV11-3|TRBJ2-7|NA|TRBD2
TGTGCCAGCAGCACCTCACTAGCGGGAGCCGAGCAGTACTTC
CASSTSLAGAEQYF